This T cell receptor (beta chain) stems from a study of T cell changes during pregnancy in multiple sclerosis. Trimming left V 7 bases short and J 4 bases short, with 16 bases between. Germline CDR1 is MNHNS and CDR2 is SASEGT. The CDR3 extends over 14 amino acids. Profiling relied on immunoSEQ multiplex PCR, and the TCRdb table lists in-frame clones only, not all of them. The table lists some 85,000 clones, around 94% of them singletons. This clonotype originated in a female donor with multiple sclerosis, enrolled in a pregnancy study. The chain employs TRBV6-1 and TRBJ1-2; possible D gene TRBD1, 5 bases. This specimen was peripheral blood, taken in the third trimester of pregnancy. Here the CDR3 reads CASTPGQGTYGYTF. CDR3 coding DNA: TGTGCCAGCACCCCCGGGCAGGGTACCTATGGCTACACCTTC.